The 28 T cell receptor beta chains below all came from one sample that was sequenced in a study of T cells after somatic rescue of genetic block. The data were produced by immunoSEQ multiplex PCR, yet TCRdb's version contains in-frame clones alone and is incomplete. The data show roughly 71,000 clones, approximately 91% seen once. The sequenced sample consisted of peripheral blood mononuclear cells (PBMCs). The source of these receptors is a man aged 25 to 40.

V and J are TRBV19 and TRBJ2-1, with TRBD2 matching over 7 bases. The CDR3 is 15 residues long. The germline CDR1 and CDR2 sequences are LNHDA and SQIVND (reference sequence). Trimming removed 7 bases from V and 4 bases from J; junction bases left unmatched: 10. Written as DNA, the CDR3 is TGTGCCAGTACCGCCGGGAGGACTTTATACAATGAGCAGTTCTTC. Encoded protein: CASTAGRTLYNEQFF.

J is TRBJ2-3 and V is TRBV30, with no clear D. Germline V gene sequence: CDR1 GTSNPN, CDR2 SVGIG (reference sequence). The CDR3 has 15 amino acids. Trimming removed 1 base at V and 2 bases at J, with 13 bases between. The CDR3 region has the DNA TGTGCCTGGAGTGACTCGAGCGACCACACAGATACGCAGTATTTT. It encodes CAWSDSSDHTDTQYF.

The gene calls are TRBV7-9 and TRBJ2-5; D might be TRBD2 (6 bases). This CDR3 comprises 13 residues. Per germline, CDR1 SEHNR and CDR2 FQNEAQ (reference sequence). CDR3 bases: TGTGCAAGTGGGGGGAGGTACCAAGAGACCCAGTACTTC. This translates into CASGGRYQETQYF.

The J gene is TRBJ1-2, the V gene TRBV7-8; D gene uncertain. Trimming took off 5 bases at V and 5 bases at J, with 21 bases between the two ends. This CDR3 region has 16 residues. Germline loops: CDR1 SGHVS, CDR2 FQNEAQ. The CDR3 sequence: CASSPGGVQDHYGYTF. CDR3 nucleotide sequence: TGTGCCAGCAGCCCGGGAGGAGTCCAGGACCATTATGGCTACACCTTC.

J is TRBJ2-2 and V is TRBV7-2; D gene unclear. This CDR3 has 16 residues. The germline V gene has CDR1 SGHTA and CDR2 FQGNSA. V was shortened by 0 bases and J by 4 bases, with 12 bases between the two germline ends. In nucleotides, the CDR3 is TGTGCCAGCAGCTTAGCGTCGGTTTGGGGCACCGGGGAGCTGTTTTTT. Protein: CASSLASVWGTGELFF.

The chain employs TRBV19 and TRBJ2-7; 7 bases match TRBD1. The trim removed 4 bases at V and 5 bases at J, leaving 8 bases unmatched. The germline V gene encodes CDR1 LNHDA and CDR2 SQIVND (reference sequence). The CDR3 has 14 amino acids. The CDR3 here is CASSTLDRVHEQYF. CDR3 nucleotides: TGTGCCAGTAGTACCCTAGACAGGGTCCACGAGCAGTACTTC.

The chain is built from TRBV7-9 and TRBJ2-5; D might be TRBD1 or TRBD2, each matching 6 bases. V was trimmed by 1 base and J by 5 bases, leaving 11 bases between them. Germline assignment: CDR1 SEHNR and CDR2 FQNEAQ (reference sequence). This CDR3 is built from 14 residues. The DNA of the CDR3 is TGTGCCAGCAGCTTAGGACGGGGGCGGGAGACCCAGTACTTC. This translates into CASSLGRGRETQYF.

The chain carries TRBV7-6 and TRBJ2-3; D uncertain. V was cut by 5 bases and J by 0 bases, with 18 bases left in between. The CDR3 sequence is 17 residues long. CDR1 is SGHVS and CDR2 is FNYEAQ in the germline V gene. The CDR3 protein is CASSPDGPHPSTDTQYF. CDR3 nucleotides: TGTGCCAGCAGCCCAGATGGGCCCCACCCTAGCACAGATACGCAGTATTTT.

The chain uses TRBV5-4 and TRBJ2-4; TRBD1 matches at 8 bases. CDR1 and CDR2 (germline): SGHNT, YYREEE (reference sequence). The CDR3 has 16 amino acids. Losses at the gene ends were 3 bases for V and 5 bases for J; bases not matched to a gene: 10. The CDR3 DNA is TGTGCCAGCAGCTCGGACAGGGTGAGCCCTCAAAACATTCAGTACTTC. Residues: CASSSDRVSPQNIQYF.

The rearrangement links TRBV21-1 to TRBJ2-2; the D call TRBD2 from the table was never checked on the DNA. TRBV21-1 is termed a pseudogene. The CDR3 loop spans 13 amino acids. DNA for the CDR3: TGTGCCAGCGCTAGAGGGAAGCTCGGGGAGCTGTTTTTT. Translating gives CASARGKLGELFF.

The V call is TRBV30, the J call TRBJ1-4; unclear D gene. Germline-derived CDR1 and CDR2 are GTSNPN and SVGIG (reference sequence). Trimming left V 3 bases short and J 5 bases short, with 16 bases between. The CDR3 has 15 amino acids. CDR3 sequence (DNA): TGTGCCTGGAGCCAAAATGCGGGTCCCAATGAAAAACTGTTTTTT. It translates to CAWSQNAGPNEKLFF.

The genes are TRBV7-6 and TRBJ2-1; D might be TRBD2 (6 bases). The CDR3 contains 15 residues. Deletions cut 4 bases from V and 5 bases from J, with 15 bases between. Germline CDR1 reads SGHVS; CDR2 reads FNYEAQ. Here the CDR3 reads CASSSPLGGNNEQFF. The DNA of the CDR3 is TGTGCCAGCAGCTCCCCCCTCGGGGGAAACAATGAGCAGTTCTTC.

The J gene is TRBJ1-5, the V gene TRBV19; a possible D gene is TRBD1 (5 bases). The CDR3 loop spans 11 amino acids. Germline V lookup: CDR1 LNHDA, CDR2 SQIVND (reference sequence). Trimming removed 8 bases at V and 11 bases at J, with 13 bases between. The CDR3 region is CASSTAGAQHF. In DNA form, the CDR3 reads TGTGCCAGTTCGACAGCGGGAGCCCAGCATTTT. The variable domain in full, completed from reference TRBV19 and TRBJ1-5, reads DGGITQSPKYLFRKEGQNVTLSCEQNLNHDAMYWYRQDPGQGLRLIYYSQIVNDFQKGDIAEGYSVSREKKESFPLTVTSAQKNPTAFYLCASSTAGAQHFGDGTRLSIL.

This chain uses TRBV7-6 with TRBJ2-7; 7 bases agree with TRBD2. V was clipped by 0 bases and J by 6 bases; unmatched bases: 8. Germline V gene data show CDR1 as SGHVS and CDR2 as FNYEAQ. This CDR3 has 15 residues. The CDR3 is CASSLASGGLGEQYF. The CDR3 DNA reads TGTGCCAGCAGCTTAGCGTCCGGGGGGTTGGGCGAGCAGTACTTC.

The chain couples TRBV7-6 to TRBJ2-5; TRBD1 matches at 7 bases. In germline, CDR1 is SGHVS, CDR2 FNYEAQ. This CDR3 contains 16 residues. The V gene end was trimmed by 5 bases and the J gene end by 1 base; junction bases not matched to a gene: 10. CDR3 sequence reads: CASSPIRAGGQETQYF. CDR3 sequence (DNA): TGTGCCAGCAGCCCAATAAGAGCAGGGGGCCAAGAGACCCAGTACTTC. The entire variable domain, with the rest obtained from reference TRBV7-6 and TRBJ2-5, is as follows: GAGVSQSPRYKVTKRGQDVALRCDPISGHVSLYWYRQALGQGPEFLTYFNYEAQQDKSGLPNDRFSAERPEGSISTLTIQRTEQRDSAMYRCASSPIRAGGQETQYFGPGTRLLVL.

The chain uses TRBV5-1 and TRBJ1-1; no firm D call. This CDR3 has 12 residues. Trimming removed 1 base from V and 5 bases from J, with 6 bases in between. CDR1 is SGHRS, CDR2 YFSETQ, per germline. The CDR3 DNA is TGCGCCAGCAGCTTGCGCGATACTGAAGCTTTCTTT. Translation: CASSLRDTEAFF. Full variable domain (missing parts from reference TRBV5-1 and TRBJ1-1): KAGVTQTPRYLIKTRGQQVTLSCSPISGHRSVSWYQQTPGQGLQFLFEYFSETQRNKGNFPGRFSGRQFSNSRSEMNVSTLELGDSALYLCASSLRDTEAFFGQGTRLTVV.

The rearrangement joins TRBV30 to TRBJ1-6; 8 bases are shared with TRBD1. The length of the CDR3 is 14 residues. Germline CDR1 is GTSNPN and CDR2 is SVGIG (reference sequence). V was pared by 1 base and J by 7 bases, with 3 bases of the junction left unmatched. In nucleotides, the CDR3 is TGTGCCTGGAGTGCGGGACAGGAAAATTCACCCCTCCACTTT. Translated, it gives CAWSAGQENSPLHF. The full variable domain, completed using reference TRBV30 and TRBJ1-6, is SQTIHQWPATLVQPVGSPLSLECTVEGTSNPNLYWYRQAAGRGLQLLFYSVGIGQISSEVPQNLSASRPQDRQFILSSKKLLLSDSGFYLCAWSAGQENSPLHFGNGTRLTVT.

The chain is built from TRBV6-1 and TRBJ1-2, with a weak D call TRBD1 (5 bases). Germline V gene data show CDR1 as MNHNS and CDR2 as SASEGT. This CDR3 region has 13 residues. Trimming took 6 bases from V and 0 from J, leaving 8 bases between them. CDR3 DNA: TGTGCCAGCAGGCAGGGAGCTAACTATGGCTACACCTTC. Protein product: CASRQGANYGYTF.

This chain uses TRBV19 with TRBJ2-1; unclear D gene. The CDR3 has 12 residues. The V gene lost 2 bases and the J gene lost 8 bases, with 7 bases spanning the gap. Germline V lookup: CDR1 LNHDA, CDR2 SQIVND (reference sequence). The CDR3 sequence is CASSISGDEQFF. CDR3 bases: TGTGCCAGTAGTATATCGGGCGATGAGCAGTTCTTC. Looking up the rest from reference TRBV19 and TRBJ2-1 gives the full variable domain: DGGITQSPKYLFRKEGQNVTLSCEQNLNHDAMYWYRQDPGQGLRLIYYSQIVNDFQKGDIAEGYSVSREKKESFPLTVTSAQKNPTAFYLCASSISGDEQFFGPGTRLTVL.

In regard to this clone: Germline and junction disagree at one end, which may indicate a read error. The chain couples TRBV5-1 to TRBJ2-7; possible D gene TRBD1, 7 bases. Germline values: CDR1 SGHRS, CDR2 YFSETQ. This CDR3 has 14 amino acids. Here the CDR3 reads CASSGGTEASLPHF. CDR3 DNA sequence: TGCGCCAGCAGTGGGGGGACAGAGGCTTCTCTGCCCCACTTC.

As regards this clone: The junction departs from the called germline gene at one end, perhaps through a read error. The chain carries TRBV7-7 and TRBJ1-2; D unresolved. Germline V lookup: CDR1 SSHAT, CDR2 FNYEAQ (reference sequence). The CDR3 is made up of 17 amino acids. The CDR3 loop reads CASSLNRPAVANYGYTF. The DNA of the CDR3 is TGTGCTAGCAGCTTAAATCGTCCGGCCGTAGCTAACTATGGCTACACCTTC.

The chain uses TRBV10-3 and TRBJ2-3, with D unclear. With 2 bases removed from V and 2 bases from J, the gap between germline ends came to 8 bases. The CDR3 has 14 residues. CDR1 is ENHRY and CDR2 is SYGVKD in the germline V gene. DNA for the CDR3: TGTGCCATCAGTGAGAACACAGACACAGATACGCAGTATTTT. Its protein product is CAISENTDTDTQYF.

V gene TRBV28 combines with J gene TRBJ2-7; 9 positions match TRBD1. Germline V gives CDR1 MDHEN, CDR2 SYDVKM. CDR3 length: 14 residues. Trimming at V came to 5 bases and at J to 13 bases, leaving 15 bases not matched to a gene. CDR3 bases: TGTGCCAGCAGTCCCCCCCGGGACAGGGCTTTCCCTTACTTC. Translation: CASSPPRDRAFPYF.

This clone was detected only once. CDR3 nucleotide sequence: TGTGCCAGCTCACCGGGAGCAACTAATGAAAAACTGTTTTTT. The encoded protein is CASSPGATNEKLFF. The rearrangement joins TRBV18 to TRBJ1-4; the D is unclear. Trimming cost V 3 bases and J 0 bases, with 5 bases left between them. The CDR3 runs to 14 residues. Germline CDR1 and CDR2: KGHSH and LQKENI. The entire variable domain, with the rest obtained from reference TRBV18 and TRBJ1-4, is as follows: NAGVMQNPRHLVRRRGQEARLRCSPMKGHSHVYWYRQLPEEGLKFMVYLQKENIIDESGMPKERFSAEFPKEGPSILRIQQVVRGDSAAYFCASSPGATNEKLFFGSGTQLSVL.

The rearrangement links TRBV29-1 to TRBJ1-6, with TRBD1 matching 7 bases. CDR1 is SQVTM and CDR2 is ANQGSEA in the germline V gene. CDR3 length equals 12 residues. V gave up 4 bases and J gave up 7 bases; unmatched junction bases: 1. CDR3 sequence: CSVGDSNSPLHF. CDR3 nucleotides: TGCAGCGTTGGGGACAGCAATTCACCCCTCCACTTT.

This chain links TRBV10-1 with TRBJ2-7; D ambiguous. Trimming shortened V by 0 bases and J by 2 bases, and 8 bases separated the two germline ends. CDR1 is WNHNN and CDR2 is SYGVQD in the germline V gene (reference sequence). The CDR3 runs to 14 residues. CDR3: CASSESSRPYEQYF. CDR3 DNA sequence: TGCGCCAGCAGTGAGTCGAGCAGACCCTACGAGCAGTACTTC.

V is TRBV18 and J is TRBJ1-1; a weak D match, TRBD1 (5 bases). Germline V gene data show CDR1 as KGHSH and CDR2 as LQKENI. This CDR3 region has 15 residues. Trimming pared 3 bases from V and 3 bases from J, leaving 14 bases between. The CDR3 spells CASSPDKGADTEAFF. The CDR3 DNA follows: TGTGCCAGCTCACCCGATAAAGGGGCGGACACTGAAGCTTTCTTT.

V is TRBV30 and J is TRBJ2-3; 8 nucleotides agree with TRBD2. V was clipped by 7 bases and J by 2 bases; unmatched bases: 11. The germline CDR1 and CDR2 sequences are GTSNPN and SVGIG (reference sequence). The CDR3 is 15 residues long. The CDR3 spells CAYQFLAGTTDTQYF. The CDR3 bases are TGTGCCTACCAGTTTCTAGCGGGTACCACAGATACGCAGTATTTT.